This T cell receptor (beta chain) came from a study of cytomegalovirus exposure and HLA in healthy donors. Broader study findings: In an earlier analysis, most TCR beta V segments were productive about 87% or about 30% of the time. Several of the most significant clusters were apparently associated with common viral pathogens in a later analysis.

Both 60 Vbeta primers and 13 Jbeta primers went into the PCR. Data came from immunoSEQ multiplex PCR; TCRdb stores just in-frame clones and leaves some out. This listing includes tens of thousands of clones. Looked up from germline, CDR1 is SGHTA and CDR2 is FQGTGA. The V end lost 11 bases, the J end lost 0 bases, and 8 bases lay between the germline ends. The CDR3 consists of 13 residues. In regard to this clone: Its specificity is unknown.

The sequencing input was PBMCs. The receptor's source is a man between 50 and 59 years old in good health and CMV-seronegative. The chain recombines TRBV7-3 with TRBJ2-6; no clear D gene. In DNA, the CDR3 is TGTGCCGTCCGTAGCTCTGGGGCCAACGTCCTGACTTTC. It yields the protein CAVRSSGANVLTF.